These 12 T cell receptor beta chains were sequenced from one sample in a study of T and B cells in COVID-19 patients (dated by TCRdb to 2018 to 2020). The instrument was an Illumina MiSeq. Multiplex PCR with BIOMED2 TRB-A/B primer pools was used to amplify the TRB rearrangements. Through fastp at Q25 and MiXCR, TCRdb rebuilt clones from the public reads, retaining in-frame beta chains. A single entry per CDR3 protein holds the most common genes and DNA from its merged rows. This sample comprises under 20,000 distinct CDR3 sequences, approximately 30% of them detected only once. 3.5% to 5.5% of the sample is in the top ten clones. Genomic DNA extracted from blood, in amounts of 250-500 ng, served as the starting material for amplifying TRB repertoires. Sequenced: blood. The receptors were gathered from a human donor who had recovered from COVID-19.

There are a few counts of this clonotype. The chain uses TRBV5-5 and TRBJ1-2; D unresolved. V lost 4 bases and J lost 7, with 20 bases in between. CDR1 and CDR2 (germline): SGHKS, YYEKEE (reference sequence). The CDR3 totals 15 residues. The CDR3 DNA sequence: TGTGCCAGCAGCCCTAACATCGGGGAGTTACGTGGCTACACCTTC. This encodes CASSPNIGELRGYTF.

Turning to this clonotype: The CDR3 does not end in the conserved phenylalanine or tryptophan, so this is likely a read error. CDR3 coding DNA: TGTGCCAGAAGCTTCACAGGGGGCCATGGGCTTCTTGGGGCCAACGTCCTGACTTTA. It specifies CARSFTGGHGLLGANVLTL. The genes are TRBV5-3 and TRBJ2-6; the match to TRBD1 covers 9 bases. TRBV5-3 is filed as an ORF, its function uncertain. The CDR3 totals 19 residues. The V segment lost 2 bases and the J segment 3 bases; nucleotides outside the gene matches: 12.

There are a few counts of this clonotype. The rearrangement uses TRBV6-4 and TRBJ2-2, with TRBD1 matching 9 bases. Germline CDR1 MRHNA, CDR2 SNTAGT. CDR3 size: 15 residues. After removal of 2 bases from V and 6 bases from J, the junction contained 4 bases not matched to a gene. The CDR3 spells CASSDPDRGAGELFF. CDR3 DNA: TGTGCCAGCAGTGACCCAGACAGGGGGGCCGGGGAGCTGTTTTTT.

The gene calls are TRBV6-6 and TRBJ1-2; no firm D call. Trimming stripped 2 bases from V and 6 bases from J, with 16 bases between. Germline CDR1 reads MNHNY; CDR2 reads SVGAGI (reference sequence). The CDR3 sequence is 15 residues long. The CDR3 DNA reads TGTGCCAGCAGTTACAGGTCAGGCGGGATAGATGGCTACACCTTC. Translating gives CASSYRSGGIDGYTF.

This clonotype was picked up one time. Because it lacks the conserved phenylalanine or tryptophan at the end, this CDR3 is likely a read error. For the CDR3, the DNA is TGTGCCAACAGCAGAGCGGACAGGGAAGAGACCCAGTACTTA. Protein product: CANSRADREETQYL. The V and J genes are TRBV15 and TRBJ2-5; 8 bases are shared with TRBD1. CDR1 is LNHNV and CDR2 is YYDKDF in the germline V gene (reference sequence). The length of the CDR3 is 14 residues.

Sample share makes this clonotype medium-sized. This rearrangement joins TRBV6-5 to TRBJ2-5; 8 bases align to TRBD2. With V trimmed by 6 bases and J by 2 bases, 2 bases remained unmatched. Germline CDR1 is MNHEY and CDR2 is SVGAGI. The CDR3 has 13 residues. The CDR3 loop is CASSAGGQETQYF. CDR3 coding DNA: TGTGCCAGCAGCGCGGGGGGACAAGAGACCCAGTACTTC.

The rearrangement joins TRBV21-1 to TRBJ2-2; the D call in the table, TRBD1, was not verified against the DNA. TRBV21-1 is assigned pseudogene status. CDR3 size: 17 residues. The CDR3 sequence is CASSKLGLQGDTGELFF. The CDR3 DNA reads as TGTGCCAGCAGCAAACTAGGTCTACAGGGTGACACCGGGGAGCTGTTTTTT.

V is TRBV6-5 and J is TRBJ1-5; the D gene is possibly TRBD1 (6 bases). The CDR3 contains 13 residues. The germline CDR1 and CDR2 sequences are MNHEY and SVGAGI. Trimming took 8 bases from V and 2 from J, leaving 10 bases between them. The CDR3, as DNA: TGTGCCAGCGCCAGGGGTGGCAATCAGCCCCAGCATTTT. Protein sequence: CASARGGNQPQHF.

This rearrangement joins TRBV18 to TRBJ1-2; 7 bases are a match to TRBD1. V was pared by 6 bases and J by 3 bases, with 7 bases of the junction left unmatched. The CDR3 contains 14 residues. The germline V gene has CDR1 KGHSH and CDR2 LQKENI. CDR3 loop: CASSRDSVHYGYTF. The CDR3 DNA sequence: TGTGCCAGCTCCCGGGACAGCGTACACTATGGCTACACCTTC.

About this clonotype itself: A clone one base away is much larger, so this may be a read error. The chain couples TRBV19 to TRBJ2-7; 8 bases agree with TRBD2. CDR1 is LNHDA, CDR2 SQIVND, per germline (reference sequence). This CDR3 has 13 residues. For the CDR3, the DNA is TGTGCCAGTACCCTAGCGGGTTCCGACGAGCTGTACTTC. Protein sequence: CASTLAGSDELYF.

The chain links TRBV10-3 to TRBJ1-1; D perhaps matches TRBD1 (5 bases). The CDR3 totals 12 residues. V was clipped by 3 bases and J by 3 bases, with 5 bases between them. Germline CDR1 is ENHRY and CDR2 is SYGVKD. This CDR3 is CAISDRDTEAFF. For the CDR3, the DNA is TGTGCCATCAGTGACAGGGACACTGAAGCTTTCTTT.

In its sample, this clonotype ranks as medium-sized. The rearrangement links TRBV19 to TRBJ2-1; 8 bases align to TRBD2. V dropped 6 bases and J dropped 10; count of bases not matched to a gene: 8. Germline V gene sequence: CDR1 LNHDA, CDR2 SQIVND (reference sequence). This CDR3 is built from 13 residues. The CDR3 is CASRAAGEREQFF. The CDR3 DNA is TGTGCCAGTAGAGCAGCGGGGGAGAGGGAGCAGTTCTTC.